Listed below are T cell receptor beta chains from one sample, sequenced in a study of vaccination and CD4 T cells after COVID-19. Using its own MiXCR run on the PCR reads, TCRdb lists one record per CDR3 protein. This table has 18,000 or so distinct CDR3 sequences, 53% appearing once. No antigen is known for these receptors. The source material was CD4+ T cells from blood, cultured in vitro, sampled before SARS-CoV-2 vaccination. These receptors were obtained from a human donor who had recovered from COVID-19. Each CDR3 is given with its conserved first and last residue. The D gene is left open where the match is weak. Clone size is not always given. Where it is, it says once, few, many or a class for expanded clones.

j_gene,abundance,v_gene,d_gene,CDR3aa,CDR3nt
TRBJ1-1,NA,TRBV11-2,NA,CASRLSRGDTEAFF,TGTGCCAGCAGGCTTAGTCGGGGGGACACTGAAGCTTTCTTT
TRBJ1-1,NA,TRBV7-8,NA,CASSQGGGAMNTEAFF,TGTGCCAGCTCCCAAGGGGGGGGAGCCATGAACACTGAAGCTTTCTTT
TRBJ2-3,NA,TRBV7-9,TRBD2,CASSSRLLAGTDTQYF,TGTGCCAGCAGCTCTCGCTTGTTAGCGGGTACAGATACGCAGTATTTT
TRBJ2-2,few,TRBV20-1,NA,CSAQVATTGELFF,TGCAGTGCTCAGGTAGCAACCACCGGGGAGCTGTTTTTT
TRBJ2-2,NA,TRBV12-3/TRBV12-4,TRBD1,CASILQGAPGELFF,TGTGCCAGCATCCTACAGGGGGCTCCCGGGGAGCTGTTTTTT
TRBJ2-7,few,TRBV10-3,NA,CAIGDGSYEQYF,TGTGCCATCGGGGACGGTTCCTACGAGCAGTACTTC
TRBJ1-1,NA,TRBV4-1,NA,CASSLRALNTEAFF,TGCGCCAGCAGCTTAAGAGCGTTGAACACTGAAGCTTTCTTT
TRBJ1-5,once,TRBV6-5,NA,CASSWAGSQPQHF,TGTGCCAGCAGTTGGGCAGGGAGTCAGCCCCAGCATTTT
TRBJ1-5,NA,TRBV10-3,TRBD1,CAISEAHGQGLNQPQHF,TGTGCCATCAGTGAAGCCCACGGACAGGGCCTAAATCAGCCCCAGCATTTT
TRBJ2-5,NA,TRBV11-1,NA,CASSLGPAGQETQYF,TGTGCCAGCAGCTTAGGTCCCGCGGGTCAAGAGACCCAGTACTTC
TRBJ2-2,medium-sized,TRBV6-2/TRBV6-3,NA,CASSYFRNTGELFF,TGTGCCAGCAGTTACTTCCGAAATACCGGGGAGCTGTTTTTT
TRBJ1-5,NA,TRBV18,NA,CASSRDRGSGQPQHF,TGTGCCAGCTCACGGGACCGAGGATCCGGTCAGCCCCAGCATTTT
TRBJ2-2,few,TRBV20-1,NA,CSARDFRQVNTGELFF,TGCAGTGCTAGAGATTTTAGACAGGTGAACACCGGGGAGCTGTTTTTT